This T cell receptor beta chain emerged from a study of blood T cell repertoires in COVID-19. Study in general: PBMCs, B-cell-depleted T cells, or T cells provided the cDNA or gDNA that made up the material.

Produced via immunoSEQ multiplex PCR; TCRdb's table is partial and in-frame only. Of approximately 150,000 clones listed, around 90% are singletons. This CDR3 has 15 amino acids. J lost 8 bases, V lost 2 bases, and 7 bases had no gene match. The germline V gene encodes CDR1 SGHRS and CDR2 YFSETQ. This sequence was found in a woman aged 60-75 years with active or convalescent COVID-19. The specimen sequenced was peripheral blood. J is TRBJ1-4 and V is TRBV5-1; 9 nucleotides agree with TRBD1. The CDR3 here is CASSFSGTGSEKLFF. The CDR3 DNA follows: TGCGCCAGCAGCTTCTCCGGGACAGGGAGCGAAAAACTGTTTTTT.